The present TCR beta chain was sequenced within a study of T cell changes during pregnancy in multiple sclerosis. The count of this clone is one. The CDR3 consists of 12 residues. V shed 6 bases and J shed 3 bases, with 8 bases lying between them. Method: immunoSEQ multiplex PCR; TCRdb's copy keeps in-frame clones and lacks some. The sample carries over 950 clones, more than 80% recorded once. The clonotype comes from a female patient with multiple sclerosis, enrolled in a pregnancy study. Some clones in this sample may be carry-over from other donors' samples. What was sequenced was CD4+ T cells from PBMCs (not recorded whether the cells were cultured). The rearrangement uses TRBV6-7 and TRBJ1-2; D is unresolved. TRBV6-7 falls under the ORF class, with uncertain function. The CDR3 loop is CASRLLDYGYTF. As DNA, the CDR3 is TGTGCCAGCAGACTTCTAGACTATGGCTACACCTTC.